A single sample is the source of the 26 T cell receptor beta chains below, sequenced in a study of T cells in Graves' hyperthyroidism and ophthalmopathy. RNA transcripts provided the source from which TCR beta CDR3 regions were amplified. The HTBI primer set was used in a first-round RT-PCR of the TCR CDR3. MiXCR, run by TCRdb on the multiplex PCR reads, gives a single entry per CDR3 protein. The table shows 400,000 or so distinct CDR3 sequences, with more than 14% occurring only once. The specimen was blood. These receptors were taken from a woman in her 30s with Graves' ophthalmopathy.

In its sample, this clonotype was seen many times. The J gene is TRBJ2-6, the V gene TRBV27, with D perhaps TRBD2 (5 bases). Germline-derived CDR1 and CDR2 are MNHEY and SMNVEV (reference sequence). V shed 7 bases and J shed 4 bases, with 11 bases lying between them. The length of the CDR3 is 14 residues. The CDR3 sequence: CASTRRSGANVLTF. The CDR3 DNA sequence: TGTGCCAGCACACGGAGGTCCGGGGCCAACGTCCTGACTTTC.

About this clonotype itself: A clone one base away is much larger, so this may be a read error. This chain uses TRBV6-5 with TRBJ1-1; D may be TRBD1 (6 bases). This CDR3 spans 15 amino acids. CDR1 and CDR2 (germline): MNHEY, SVGAGI. The CDR3 protein is CASSYSGTLNTEVFF. The DNA for the CDR3 is TGTGCCAGCAGTTACTCAGGGACATTGAACACTGAAGTTTTCTTT.

This clonotype occurred many times. This sequence joins TRBV2 and TRBJ2-5; no firm D call. Trimming removed 3 bases from V and 5 bases from J, with 7 bases in between. This CDR3 spans 12 amino acids. Germline CDR1 reads SNHLY; CDR2 reads FYNNEI. CDR3 coding DNA: TGTGCCAGCAGTGACGTTTTCGAGACCCAGTACTTC. Translating it yields CASSDVFETQYF.

The table lists this clonotype with a few counts. The chain is built from TRBV4-1 and TRBJ1-1, with D uncertain. Trimming pared 2 bases from V and 4 bases from J, leaving 20 bases between. The CDR3 extends over 17 amino acids. The germline V gene has CDR1 MGHRA and CDR2 YSYEKL. The CDR3 spells CASSQIGDTTKSTEAFF. The CDR3 DNA sequence: TGCGCCAGCAGCCAAATTGGTGACACTACGAAGAGCACTGAAGCTTTCTTT.

There are many counts of this clonotype. V and J are TRBV20-1 and TRBJ2-7, with D hard to call. The germline gives CDR1 DFQATT, CDR2 SNEGSKA (reference sequence). The CDR3 runs to 10 residues. V dropped 0 bases and J dropped 6 bases, with 3 bases sitting between them. CDR3 coding DNA: TGCAGTGCTAGAGATATCGAGCAGTACTTC. Translated, it gives CSARDIEQYF.

On this clonotype itself: The DNA is omitted, as the CDR3 cannot be located on it reliably, and the CDR3 follows TCRdb's listing. The chain has TRBV7-9 and TRBJ2-7. The CDR3 is 18 residues long, counting both termini. The germline V gene has CDR1 SEHNR and CDR2 FQNEAQ (reference sequence). The chain's CDR3 is CASSFYICSATDGWGQYF.

This clonotype was detected ten times or more. V and J are TRBV3-1 and TRBJ2-1; D is uncertain. The germline V gene encodes CDR1 LGHDT and CDR2 YNNKEL (reference sequence). Trimming cost V 4 bases and J 0 bases, with 13 bases left between them. The CDR3 runs 16 residues. CDR3 in amino acids: CASSRKLDGSYNEQFF. DNA for the CDR3: TGTGCCAGCAGCCGTAAGCTTGACGGCTCCTACAATGAGCAGTTCTTC.

This clonotype was seen ten or more times. This chain joins TRBV28 and TRBJ1-2; D gene ambiguous. CDR1 is MDHEN and CDR2 is SYDVKM in the germline V gene. V was clipped by 5 bases and J by 6 bases, with 10 bases between them. The CDR3 loop spans 12 amino acids. DNA for the CDR3: TGTGCCAGCAGTGAACTAGTCAATGGCTACACCTTC. Translation: CASSELVNGYTF.

CDR3 in DNA: TGTGCCACCAGTGATTTTACCGCAGCCCTAGATACGCAGTATTTT. Protein: CATSDFTAALDTQYF. J is TRBJ2-3 and V is TRBV24-1, with no clear D. Per germline, CDR1 KGHDR and CDR2 SFDVKD. V gave up 1 base and J gave up 5 bases, with 12 bases separating them. The CDR3 is 15 residues long.

Regarding this clonotype: This may be a read error, as it is one base from a much larger clone. The genes are TRBV6-2 or TRBV6-3 and TRBJ2-7, with unresolved D. This CDR3 is 14 amino acids long. CDR1 and CDR2 from the germline V gene are MNHEY and SVGEGT. As DNA, the CDR3 is TGTGCCAGCAGTGCATCTGGGCTACTCTACGAGCAGTGCTTC. Translation: CASSASGLLYEQCF.

This clonotype has at least ten counts. The chain couples TRBV20-1 to TRBJ1-4; TRBD1 aligns across 7 bases. The germline V gene encodes CDR1 DFQATT and CDR2 SNEGSKA (reference sequence). The CDR3 length is 14 residues. V shed 1 base, J shed 8 bases, and the junction held 7 bases outside the gene matches. CDR3 in amino acids: CSARGLGGWEKLFF. The CDR3 DNA follows: TGCAGTGCTAGAGGGTTAGGGGGCTGGGAAAAACTGTTTTTT.

This clonotype has ten or more counts. A clone one base away is much larger, so this may be a read error. The chain employs TRBV28 and TRBJ2-5, with D maybe TRBD2 (6 bases). The germline V gene has CDR1 MDHEN and CDR2 SYDVKM. The CDR3 has 16 amino acids. V was clipped by 8 bases and J by 4 bases, with 23 bases between them. CDR3 nucleotides: TGTGCCAGCGGCCCCGTAGGGCGGGGAAGTTTAGAGACCCAGTACTTC. Its protein is CASGPVGRGSLETQYF.

In the case of this clonotype: A much larger clone sits a single nucleotide away, making a read error possible. The chain is built from TRBV7-9 and TRBJ1-1; D not resolved. Trimming stripped 5 bases from V and 8 bases from J, with 6 bases between. The CDR3 is made up of 10 amino acids. Germline CDR1 is SEHNR and CDR2 is FQNEAQ (reference sequence). The CDR3 DNA is TGTGCCAGCAGCCCAGGAGAAGCTTTCTTT. Protein sequence: CASSPGEAFF.

V is TRBV28 and J is TRBJ1-4, with 7 nucleotides matching TRBD1. CDR1 and CDR2 from the germline V gene are MDHEN and SYDVKM. The CDR3 length is 14 residues. J gave up 8 bases and V 6 bases, and 9 bases lay outside the gene matches. CDR3 sequence (DNA): TGTGCCAGCAGCTCGGGACAGCGGAGAGAAAAACTGTTTTTT. It yields the protein CASSSGQRREKLFF.

This clonotype showed up many times. This sequence joins TRBV6-1 and TRBJ1-1; D unresolved. This CDR3 has 12 residues. Trimming took off 7 bases at V and 0 bases at J, with 6 bases between the two ends. Looked up from germline, CDR1 is MNHNS and CDR2 is SASEGT. CDR3 residues: CASTDMNTEAFF. In DNA form, the CDR3 reads TGTGCCAGCACGGATATGAACACTGAAGCTTTCTTT.

This clonotype occurred many times. The chain links TRBV18 to TRBJ2-3; 8 bases agree with TRBD2. The CDR3 has 15 amino acids. After removal of 6 bases from V and 5 bases from J, the junction contained 10 bases not matched to a gene. CDR1 is KGHSH and CDR2 is LQKENI in the germline V gene. The CDR3 spells CASSPSRGGGDTQYF. The CDR3 bases are TGTGCCAGCTCCCCCTCTCGGGGGGGGGGAGATACGCAGTATTTT.

The rearrangement links TRBV9 to TRBJ1-4, with D uncertain. CDR3 length equals 15 residues. V was cut by 4 bases and J by 7 bases, with 17 bases left in between. Germline CDR1 is SGDLS and CDR2 is YYNGEE. The CDR3 nucleotides read TGTGCCAGCAGCCCAAGACACAACCGGGGTGAAAAACTGTTTTTT. It yields the protein CASSPRHNRGEKLFF.

This clonotype turned up a few times. This may be a read error, as it is one base from a much larger clone. The CDR3 DNA sequence: TGTGCCTGGAGCGCCGGGACTATCGGGGCCTCCTACAATGAGCAGTTCTTC. The encoded protein is CAWSAGTIGASYNEQFF. This sequence joins TRBV30 and TRBJ2-1; 7 positions match TRBD2. Per germline, CDR1 GTSNPN and CDR2 SVGIG (reference sequence). This CDR3 region has 17 residues. Trimming at V came to 3 bases and at J to 0 bases, leaving 11 bases not matched to a gene.

The chain joins TRBV7-6 to TRBJ2-7; D remains unclear. V was cut by 3 bases and J by 0 bases, with 12 bases left in between. The CDR3 totals 15 residues. Germline-derived CDR1 and CDR2 are SGHVS and FNYEAQ. DNA for the CDR3: TGTGCCAGCAGCTTGCAGGAAGCTTTCTCCTACGAGCAGTACTTC. Encoded protein: CASSLQEAFSYEQYF.

This clonotype was seen many times. V gene TRBV20-1 combines with J gene TRBJ2-5, with 12 bases that match TRBD2. CDR3 length: 14 amino acids. V shed 6 bases and J 5 bases; nucleotides not matched to a gene: 7. Germline assignment: CDR1 DFQATT and CDR2 SNEGSKA (reference sequence). This chain's CDR3 is CSALTSGGRETQYF. The DNA for the CDR3 is TGCAGTGCACTCACTAGCGGGGGGAGGGAGACCCAGTACTTC.

In this sample, this clonotype turned up many times. This chain joins TRBV5-5 and TRBJ1-4, with 7 bases lining up with TRBD1. V was clipped by 7 bases and J by 5 bases; unmatched bases: 11. CDR1 SGHKS and CDR2 YYEKEE come from the germline V gene (reference sequence). The CDR3 runs 15 residues. Here the CDR3 DNA reads TGTGCCAGCGGGTACCGGACAGGATTAAATGAAAAACTGTTTTTT. It is translated as CASGYRTGLNEKLFF.

This clonotype was observed many times. The CDR3 nucleotides are TGTGCCTCAGGACAGGACGCAACTAATGAAAAACTGTTTTTT. Its translation is CASGQDATNEKLFF. This chain uses TRBV2 with TRBJ1-4; TRBD1 aligns across 7 bases. Germline V lookup: CDR1 SNHLY, CDR2 FYNNEI. The CDR3 runs 14 residues. V gave up 11 bases and J gave up 0 bases; unmatched junction bases: 6.

This clonotype was recorded many times. The CDR3 is CASSPTGETQETQYF. DNA of the CDR3: TGTGCCAGCAGTCCTACAGGCGAAACCCAAGAGACCCAGTACTTC. The rearrangement uses TRBV28 and TRBJ2-5; D may be TRBD1 (5 bases). V gave up 5 bases and J gave up 1 base, with 14 bases separating them. The CDR3 consists of 15 residues. Germline CDR1 MDHEN, CDR2 SYDVKM. The whole variable domain, remainder taken from reference TRBV28 and TRBJ2-5, is DVKVTQSSRYLVKRTGEKVFLECVQDMDHENMFWYRQDPGLGLRLIYFSYDVKMKEKGDIPEGYSVSREKKERFSLILESASTNQTSMYLCASSPTGETQETQYFGPGTRLLVL.

The table lists this clonotype with many counts. J is TRBJ2-7 and V is TRBV6-1; D may be TRBD1 or TRBD2 (6 bases each). CDR3 length: 14 amino acids. V gave up 7 bases and J gave up 2 bases, with 15 bases separating them. Per the germline V gene, CDR1 is MNHNS and CDR2 is SASEGT. The CDR3 spells CASTPGGRPYEQYF. The DNA for the CDR3 is TGTGCCAGCACTCCTGGGGGGCGCCCCTACGAGCAGTACTTC.

The J gene is TRBJ1-6, the V gene TRBV19; D is unresolved. The CDR3 extends over 13 amino acids. Germline CDR1 is LNHDA and CDR2 is SQIVND (reference sequence). V lost 3 bases, J lost 9 bases, and 9 bases lay in between. CDR3 sequence (DNA): TGTGCCAGTAGTATGGGGTCAAGTTCACCCCTCCACTTT. Residues: CASSMGSSSPLHF.

This clonotype appeared many times. The V and J genes are TRBV20-1 and TRBJ1-2, with D possibly matching TRBD1 (6 bases). The CDR3 spans 15 residues. Germline V gene data show CDR1 as DFQATT and CDR2 as SNEGSKA (reference sequence). Trimming shortened V by 0 bases and J by 6 bases, and 17 bases separated the two germline ends. CDR3 DNA: TGCAGTGCTAGAGATTGGGGGGGCGCTCAGGATGGCTACACCTTC. Amino acid sequence: CSARDWGGAQDGYTF.